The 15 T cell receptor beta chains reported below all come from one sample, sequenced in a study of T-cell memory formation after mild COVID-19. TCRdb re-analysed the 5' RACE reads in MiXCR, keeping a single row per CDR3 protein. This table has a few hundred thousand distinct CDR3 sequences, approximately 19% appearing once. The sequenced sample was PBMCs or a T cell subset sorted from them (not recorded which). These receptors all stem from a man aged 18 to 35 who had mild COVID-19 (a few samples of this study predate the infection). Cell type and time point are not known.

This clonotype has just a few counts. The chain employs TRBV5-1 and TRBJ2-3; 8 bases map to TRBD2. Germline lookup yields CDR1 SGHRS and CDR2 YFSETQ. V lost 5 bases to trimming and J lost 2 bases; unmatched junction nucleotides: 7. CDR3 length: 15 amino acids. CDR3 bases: TGCGCCAGCAGGGCGCGGGGGGAGCTCACAGATACGCAGTATTTT. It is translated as CASRARGELTDTQYF.

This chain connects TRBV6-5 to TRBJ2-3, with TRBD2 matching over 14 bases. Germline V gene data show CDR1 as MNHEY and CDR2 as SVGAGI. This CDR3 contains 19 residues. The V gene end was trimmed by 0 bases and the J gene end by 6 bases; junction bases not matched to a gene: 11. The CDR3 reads CASSYSIGTSGGRADTQYF. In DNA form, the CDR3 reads TGTGCCAGCAGTTACTCGATAGGGACTAGCGGGGGACGTGCGGATACGCAGTATTTT.

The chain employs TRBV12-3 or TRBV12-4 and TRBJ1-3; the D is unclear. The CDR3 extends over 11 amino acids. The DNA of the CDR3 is TGTGCGGCTCACTCTGGAAACACCATATATTTT. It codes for CAAHSGNTIYF.

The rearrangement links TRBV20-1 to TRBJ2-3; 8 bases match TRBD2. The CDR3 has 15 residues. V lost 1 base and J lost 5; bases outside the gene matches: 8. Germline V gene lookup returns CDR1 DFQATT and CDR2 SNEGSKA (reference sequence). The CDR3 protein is CSARGPGGQRDTQYF. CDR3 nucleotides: TGCAGTGCTAGAGGACCGGGGGGGCAGAGAGATACGCAGTATTTT.

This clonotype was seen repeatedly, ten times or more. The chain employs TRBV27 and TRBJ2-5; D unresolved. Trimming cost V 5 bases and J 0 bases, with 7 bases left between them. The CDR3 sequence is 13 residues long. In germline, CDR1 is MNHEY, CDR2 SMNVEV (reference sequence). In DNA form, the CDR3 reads TGTGCCAGCAGTACGAGGTACCAAGAGACCCAGTACTTC. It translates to CASSTRYQETQYF.

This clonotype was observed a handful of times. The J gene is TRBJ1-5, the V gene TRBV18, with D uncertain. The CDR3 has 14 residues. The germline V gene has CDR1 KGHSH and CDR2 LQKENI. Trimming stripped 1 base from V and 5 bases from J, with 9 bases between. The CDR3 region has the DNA TGTGCCAGCTCACCACAGGCAGGCGATCAGCCCCAGCATTTT. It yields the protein CASSPQAGDQPQHF.

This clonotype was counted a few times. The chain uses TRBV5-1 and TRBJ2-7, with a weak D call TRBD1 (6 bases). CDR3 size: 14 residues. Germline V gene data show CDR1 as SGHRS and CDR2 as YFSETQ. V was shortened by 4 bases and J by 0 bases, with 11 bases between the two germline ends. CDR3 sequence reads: CASSQGWSSYEQYF. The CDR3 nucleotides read TGCGCCAGCAGCCAGGGGTGGAGCTCCTACGAGCAGTACTTC.

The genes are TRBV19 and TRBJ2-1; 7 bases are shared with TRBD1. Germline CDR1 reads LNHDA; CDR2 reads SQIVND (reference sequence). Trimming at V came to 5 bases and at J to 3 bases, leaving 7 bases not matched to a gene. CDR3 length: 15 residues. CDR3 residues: CASSASGTDYNEQFF. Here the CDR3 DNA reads TGTGCCAGTAGTGCCTCCGGGACAGACTACAATGAGCAGTTCTTC.

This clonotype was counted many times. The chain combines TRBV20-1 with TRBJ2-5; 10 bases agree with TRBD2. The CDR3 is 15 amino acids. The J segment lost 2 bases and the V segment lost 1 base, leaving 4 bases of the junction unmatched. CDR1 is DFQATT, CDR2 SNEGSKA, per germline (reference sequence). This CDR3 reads CSARGTSGSQETQYF. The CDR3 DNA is TGCAGTGCTAGAGGGACTAGCGGTTCACAAGAGACCCAGTACTTC.

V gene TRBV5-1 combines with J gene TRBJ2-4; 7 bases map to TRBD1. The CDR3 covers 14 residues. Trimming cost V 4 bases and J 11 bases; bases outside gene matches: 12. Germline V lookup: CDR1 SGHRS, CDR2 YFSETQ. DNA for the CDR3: TGCGCCAGCAGCCGGTACGGGACAGATCGTGTTCAGTACTTC. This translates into CASSRYGTDRVQYF.

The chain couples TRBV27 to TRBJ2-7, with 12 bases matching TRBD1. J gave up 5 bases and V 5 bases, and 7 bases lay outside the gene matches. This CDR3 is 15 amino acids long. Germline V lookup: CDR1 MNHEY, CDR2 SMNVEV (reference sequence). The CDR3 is CASSPVGQGAHEQYF. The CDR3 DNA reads TGTGCCAGCAGTCCAGTGGGACAGGGGGCCCACGAGCAGTACTTC.

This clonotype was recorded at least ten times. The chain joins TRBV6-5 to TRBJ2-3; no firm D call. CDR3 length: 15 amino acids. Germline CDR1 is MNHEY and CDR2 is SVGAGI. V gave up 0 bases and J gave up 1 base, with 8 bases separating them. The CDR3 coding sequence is TGTGCCAGCAGTTACTCGTTGGGCCGCACAGATACGCAGTATTTT. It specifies CASSYSLGRTDTQYF.

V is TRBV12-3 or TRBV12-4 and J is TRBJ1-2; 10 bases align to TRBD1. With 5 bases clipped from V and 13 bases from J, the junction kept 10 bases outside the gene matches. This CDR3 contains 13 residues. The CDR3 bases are TGTGCCAGCAGTCCCGGGACAGGGGTTCTGGGCACCTTC. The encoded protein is CASSPGTGVLGTF.

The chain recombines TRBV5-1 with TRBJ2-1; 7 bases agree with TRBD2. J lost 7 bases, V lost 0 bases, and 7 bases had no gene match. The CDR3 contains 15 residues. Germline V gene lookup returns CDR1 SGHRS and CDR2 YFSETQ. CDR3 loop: CASSLALAPFNEQFF. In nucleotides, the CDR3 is TGCGCCAGCAGCTTGGCACTAGCGCCGTTTAATGAGCAGTTCTTC.

The CDR3 DNA sequence: TGTGCCGCAACCGCTTTAGGCACAGATACGCAGTATTTT. Its protein product is CAATALGTDTQYF. V and J are TRBV10-3 and TRBJ2-3; D gene uncertain. V was trimmed by 11 bases and J by 1 base, leaving 13 bases between them. CDR1 ENHRY and CDR2 SYGVKD come from the germline V gene. The CDR3 extends over 13 amino acids.